This T cell receptor beta chain was observed in a study of T cells in Graves' hyperthyroidism and ophthalmopathy. Deletions cut 4 bases from V and 4 bases from J, with 10 bases between. The germline V gene encodes CDR1 MDHEN and CDR2 SYDVKM. There are 13 residues in the CDR3. Ophthalmopathy cases scored 3 or more on the Clinical Activity Score and 4 or more on NOSPECS grade, with duration below 3 months. Thyroid ultrasound, orbital computed tomography, clinical symptoms, and serum thyroxine and TRAb underpinned diagnoses. TCR beta CDR3 region amplification was performed from RNA transcripts. Researchers ran a first-round RT-PCR on the TCR CDR3 using the HTBI primer set. TCRdb recomputed calls from the multiplex PCR reads with MiXCR, one row per CDR3 protein. The data contain a few hundred thousand distinct CDR3 sequences, 17% of them singletons. This clonotype has at least ten counts. The antigen is unknown.

Study results and caveats: Blood also contained most expanded thyroid clonotypes above 0.001.

The V call is TRBV28, the J call TRBJ1-2; D is undetermined. The sequenced sample was blood. This TCR was sampled from a woman in her late teens or twenties with Graves' ophthalmopathy. In nucleotides, the CDR3 is TGTGCCAGCAGTTCACCCACGACCTATGGCTACACCTTC. Its protein is CASSSPTTYGYTF.